This T cell receptor (beta chain) comes out of a study of identical twins. This clonotype was seen more than once but under ten times. Its antigen is still unknown. Each cDNA held unique molecular identifiers, and template switching gave it a universal primer site. In TCRdb, the 5' RACE reads were re-called with MiXCR into one record per CDR3 protein. The repertoire holds a few hundred thousand distinct CDR3 sequences, with 14% as singletons. Findings and limits, study-wide: Beta out-of-frame sequences showed weaker excess sharing between twins. Fewer insertions marked abundant cord blood beta clonotypes; young adult naive trended weakly, memory not at all. Within monozygotic twins, out-of-frame TCR alpha sharing was underestimated by the models.

This sample also appeared in a second study, on yellow fever vaccine responses in identical twins.

The TCR was taken from a woman aged 18-29 years in good health. The specimen sequenced was CD4+ T cells sorted from blood.

CDR3 nucleotide sequence: TGTGCCAGCAGTTTATCCATTACGACCCAGTACTTC. Translating gives CASSLSITTQYF. This chain uses TRBV12-3 or TRBV12-4 with TRBJ2-5; no reliable D call. The ends were cut back, 2 bases at V and 7 bases at J, with 8 bases in the middle. The CDR3 length is 12 residues.